This T cell receptor beta chain was identified during a study of beta chain features in type 1 diabetes. Naive, central memory, regulatory and stem cell-like memory cells within the CD4+ compartment were sorted using CD45RO/CCR7/CD25/CD127/CD95/CD27. The study, taken as a whole, reports: VDJ junctions sequenced from type 1 diabetes patients showed fewer insertions and more deletions.

V lost 2 bases to trimming and J lost 1 base; unmatched junction nucleotides: 3. Germline CDR1 is SEHNR and CDR2 is FQNEAQ (reference sequence). This CDR3 comprises 15 residues. This clone was picked up a small number of times. Its antigen is not known. What was sequenced were expressed TCRB transcripts, since all of the isolated RNA had been reverse transcribed. Data came from immunoSEQ multiplex PCR; TCRdb stores just in-frame clones and leaves some out. The sample consists of approximately 84,000 clones, roughly 30% of them appearing once. V and J are TRBV7-9 and TRBJ1-1; 8 bases agree with TRBD1. The receptor was isolated from a woman between 18 and 29 years old in good health. Sequencing used stem cell memory CD4+ T cells from blood. The CDR3 DNA follows: TGTGCCAGCAGCTTAACGGACAGGGCGAACACTGAAGCTTTCTTT. Translation gives CASSLTDRANTEAFF.